This T cell receptor (beta chain) was recovered during a study of regulatory T cells in long-lasting Graves disease (dated by TCRdb to about 2021). A note on the overall study: Persistent Graves' disease meant more than 5 years of antithyroid drug treatment with TSH receptor autoantibodies that stayed positive. The study was registered as a clinical trial and conducted in China. Persistent Graves' disease patients were compared with newly diagnosed Graves' disease patients by peripheral blood TCR sequencing and RNA sequencing. In the clinical cohort, patients with persistent Graves' disease had used antithyroid drugs for an average of about 10 years. TCR sequencing covered some 13 persistent and approximately 20 newly diagnosed Graves' disease patients, around 35 samples in total.

Library preparation used multiplex PCR. Reads for this sample came from an Illumina HiSeq 4000. TCR beta libraries were built with iRepertoire HTBI primers and Arm-PCR amplification of CDR3 regions. Gel purification was performed on PCR products prior to sequencing. The published analysis was carried out like this. Gene usage analysis of CDR3 amino acid clonotypes used the roughly 60 TRBV and some 15 TRBJ segments found across samples. COPE and FqMerger were used to merge the filtered high-quality paired reads into contigs. BLAST was used to align contigs to the IMGT TRBV, TRBD and TRBJ reference genes, and CDR3 was defined following IMGT. Any clonotype with a frequency above 0.1% was classified as a highly expanded clone. Repertoire diversity was measured by Shannon entropy, and V-J evenness by the Gini coefficient. Public clonotypes were defined as clonotypes shared by more than one individual. TCRdb handled the public reads itself, with Q25 trimming in fastp and clone calling in MiXCR, and kept productive beta chains. Each entry is one CDR3 protein sequence, shown with its most common DNA and genes. The V and J calls and clone size come from TCRdb's table, not from the authors' own analysis. This sample has about 340,000 distinct CDR3 sequences in its table, and about 18% of those were observed once. Roughly 29% of the sample is taken by the ten largest.

The label giving this sample's time point can be read as: persistent/refractory GD, antithyroid drugs over 5 years with positive TRAb. RNA was extracted from PBMCs in TRIzol for both TCR sequencing and RNA sequencing. The diagnosis of Graves' disease was made according to American Thyroid Association guidelines. Patients for the study were recruited at an endocrinology department in Xi'an, China. Each patient gave approximately 8.8 milliliters of peripheral blood, collected in an EDTA anticoagulant tube. PBMCs were isolated by Ficoll Paque Plus density gradient separation without further T cell sorting. RNA quality was checked with an Agilent 2100 Bioanalyzer and agarose gel, and concentration with a NanoDrop 2000. This clonotype came up many times. There is no known antigen for this receptor. Base qualities are not at hand, and no much larger clone is one base apart. From the germline V gene (reference sequence), CDR1 is LGHDT and CDR2 is YNNKEL. Inclusive of the bounding cysteine and phenylalanine, the CDR3 is 16 residues long. Only the CDR3 DNA is retained, 48 bases long and in frame from the first base. V loses 0 bases, J loses 8 bases, and the germline ends lie 17 bases apart.

General conclusions and limits of the study: Only peripheral blood was studied, because thyroid tissue, the primary lesion, was inaccessible. Preferential use of TRBV28, TRBJ1-2 and TRBJ2-5 was observed in persistent disease, whereas TRBV20-1 and TRBJ2-1 were favored in newly diagnosed disease. The small sample size was acknowledged by the authors as a limitation that may reduce accuracy. Sequencing and analysis were limited to the TCR beta chain. Persistent patients shared more public clonotypes among themselves (2,741) than newly diagnosed patients did (more than 950). Compared with newly diagnosed patients, patients with persistent Graves' disease had lower TCR Shannon entropy and fewer highly expanded clones, which suggests clonal expansion.

Specimen: peripheral blood mononuclear cells (PBMCs), collected when the disease was refractory, from a patient treated with antithyroid drugs. The origin of this receptor is a female donor with Graves disease. This receptor chain uses TRBV3-1 and TRBJ1-5; possibly the D gene is TRBD1, per 5 matching bases. The base sequence is TGTGCCAGCAGCCAAGATTTGTCAGTGCGAGGGGAGCCCCAGCATTTT. It specifies CASSQDLSVRGEPQHF.